This TCR beta chain appears in the sequencing data of a study of blood T cell repertoires in COVID-19. As for the study in general: The United States, Italy and Spain supplied acute and convalescent COVID-19 samples. PBMCs, B-cell-depleted T cells, or T cells were the source of the cDNA or gDNA that made up the material.

Per the original data handling: By means of reference gene primer amplification, nucleated cell counts were estimated. Sequencing used immunoSEQ multiplex PCR; TCRdb keeps in-frame clones, though not all of them. From that table come the V and J calls and clone size; the DNA was used to work out D and trimming. The sample consists of 100,000 or so clones, roughly 83% of them appearing once. The CDR3 is made up of 13 amino acids. CDR1 is SGDLS and CDR2 is YYNGEE in the germline V gene. Deletions cut 0 bases from V and 3 bases from J, with 7 bases between. The sample taken for sequencing was peripheral blood. The source is a human donor in a cohort sampled during active COVID-19. This rearrangement joins TRBV9 to TRBJ2-7, with D unclear. The CDR3 DNA reads TGTGCCAGCAGCGTAGAGTCAGACTACGAGCAGTACTTC. This translates into CASSVESDYEQYF.